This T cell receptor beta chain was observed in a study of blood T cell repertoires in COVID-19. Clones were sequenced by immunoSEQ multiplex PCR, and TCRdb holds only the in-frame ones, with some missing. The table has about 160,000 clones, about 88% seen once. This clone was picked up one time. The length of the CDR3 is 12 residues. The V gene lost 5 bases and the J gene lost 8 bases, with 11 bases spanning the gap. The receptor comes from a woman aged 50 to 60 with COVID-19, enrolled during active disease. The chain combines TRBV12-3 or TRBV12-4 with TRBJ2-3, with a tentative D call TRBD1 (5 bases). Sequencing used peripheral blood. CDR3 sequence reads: CASSIQGVTQYF. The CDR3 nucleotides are TGTGCCAGCAGTATTCAGGGCGTTACGCAGTATTTT.